The 30 T cell receptor beta chains reported below all come from one sample, sequenced in a study of early T cells in non-severe SARS-CoV-2 infection. TCRdb used MiXCR to reprocess the 5' RACE reads, holding one entry per CDR3 protein. The sample lists 30,000 or so distinct CDR3 sequences, around 7% seen once, with 4% to 4.5% in the top ten. Sequencing was done on a sample of whole blood. The receptor source for this set is an adult who was a healthcare worker with PCR-confirmed SARS-CoV-2 infection or an uninfected control (not recorded which).

In its sample, this clonotype was seen many times. The genes are TRBV20-1 and TRBJ1-5; D perhaps matches TRBD1 (5 bases). The V gene's germline CDR1 is DFQATT and CDR2 SNEGSKA (reference sequence). The CDR3 is made up of 13 amino acids. V gave up 6 bases and J gave up 6 bases, with 15 bases separating them. The CDR3 protein is CSAIVGQGQPQHF. DNA of the CDR3: TGCAGTGCCATCGTGGGTCAGGGTCAGCCCCAGCATTTT.

This clonotype was counted at least ten times. This chain uses TRBV10-3 with TRBJ2-1, with 7 bases fitting TRBD1. Germline CDR1 reads ENHRY; CDR2 reads SYGVKD. Trimming at V came to 5 bases and at J to 4 bases, leaving 14 bases not matched to a gene. The CDR3 extends over 17 amino acids. CDR3: CAISSTGASPPYNEQFF. CDR3 bases: TGTGCCATCAGTTCCACAGGGGCTTCCCCTCCGTACAATGAGCAGTTCTTC.

The J gene is TRBJ2-7, the V gene TRBV4-1; 9 bases are shared with TRBD2. The length of the CDR3 is 16 residues. Germline assignment: CDR1 MGHRA and CDR2 YSYEKL. Trimming removed 6 bases from V and 3 bases from J; junction bases left unmatched: 12. The CDR3 reads CASSLIETSGHYEQYF. The CDR3 region has the DNA TGCGCCAGCAGTCTAATAGAGACTAGCGGCCACTACGAGCAGTACTTC.

This clonotype was counted between two and nine times. CDR3 coding DNA: TGTGCCAGCAGCCGCCGGACAGGGCCTTACGAGCAGTACTTC. As protein: CASSRRTGPYEQYF. V usage is TRBV3-1 and J usage is TRBJ2-7; TRBD1 matches at 8 bases. The CDR3 totals 14 residues. From germline, CDR1 is LGHDT and CDR2 YNNKEL (reference sequence). V shed 4 bases, J shed 4 bases, and the junction held 6 bases outside the gene matches.

This clonotype has a single count. A much larger clone lies a single base off, so this may be a read error. The gene calls are TRBV5-6 and TRBJ2-7; 12 bases map to TRBD2. This CDR3 has 15 amino acids. V lost 1 base to trimming and J lost 7 bases; unmatched junction nucleotides: 6. Germline V gene sequence: CDR1 SGHDT, CDR2 YYEEEE. The CDR3 region has the DNA TGTGCCAGCAGCTTGTACCTAGCGGGAGGGGAGGAGCAGTACTTC. Residues: CASSLYLAGGEEQYF. Looking up the rest from reference TRBV5-6 and TRBJ2-7 gives the full variable domain: DAGVTQSPTHLIKTRGQQVTLRCSPKSGHDTVSWYQQALGQGPQFIFQYYEEEERQRGNFPDRFSGHQFPNYSSELNVNALLLGDSALYLCASSLYLAGGEEQYFGPGTRLTVT.

This clonotype was observed many times. J is TRBJ2-1 and V is TRBV10-3, with 10 nucleotides matching TRBD2. CDR1 is ENHRY and CDR2 is SYGVKD in the germline V gene. V shed 3 bases and J 6 bases; nucleotides not matched to a gene: 5. The CDR3 runs to 15 residues. The DNA of the CDR3 is TGTGCCATCAGTGATAGACTAGCGGGTATCAATGAGCAGTTCTTC. Amino acids: CAISDRLAGINEQFF.

This clonotype was recorded at least ten times. The J gene is TRBJ2-1, the V gene TRBV6-1; D perhaps matches TRBD2 (6 bases). The CDR3 extends over 13 amino acids. CDR1 and CDR2 from the germline V gene are MNHNS and SASEGT. Deletions cut 3 bases from V and 15 bases from J, with 18 bases between. The CDR3 loop is CASSERELASPFF. As DNA, the CDR3 is TGTGCCAGCAGTGAGCGGGAATTGGCCTCGCCGTTCTTC.

This clonotype has a count of ten or more. This chain links TRBV7-2 with TRBJ1-1, with D perhaps matching TRBD1 (6 bases). Per the germline V gene, CDR1 is SGHTA and CDR2 is FQGNSA. V gave up 8 bases and J gave up 3 bases, with 13 bases separating them. There are 13 residues in the CDR3. CDR3 protein: CASGGQQDTEAFF. The DNA of the CDR3 is TGTGCCAGCGGGGGACAACAGGACACTGAAGCTTTCTTT.

This clonotype was detected ten times or more. The V call is TRBV9, the J call TRBJ1-1; TRBD1 matches 7 bases. The germline V gene encodes CDR1 SGDLS and CDR2 YYNGEE. V gave up 0 bases and J gave up 5 bases; unmatched junction bases: 4. The CDR3 runs to 14 residues. In nucleotides, the CDR3 is TGTGCCAGCAGCGTAGAGGGCAGGGGGACTGAAGCTTTCTTT. It translates to CASSVEGRGTEAFF.

This clonotype showed up just a few times. The chain's CDR3 is CASRFPGTSSYNEQFF. CDR3 sequence (DNA): TGTGCCAGCAGGTTCCCCGGGACTAGTTCCTACAATGAGCAGTTCTTC. The rearrangement uses TRBV28 and TRBJ2-1; 8 bases are shared with TRBD2. This CDR3 is built from 16 residues. Trimming cost V 6 bases and J 1 base; bases outside gene matches: 8. CDR1 is MDHEN, CDR2 SYDVKM, per germline.

In its sample, this clonotype was seen a few times. An end of the junction differs from the germline gene, which may be a read error. This chain connects TRBV7-7 to TRBJ2-1, with D hard to call. The length of the CDR3 is 13 residues. Germline V gene data show CDR1 as SSHAT and CDR2 as FNYEAQ (reference sequence). CDR3 residues: CASSPYSAGEQFF. CDR3 in DNA: TGTGCTAGCAGCCCATACTCCGCCGGTGAGCAGTTCTTC.

This clonotype was counted ten times or more. The chain employs TRBV20-1 and TRBJ1-4; D unresolved. Germline-derived CDR1 and CDR2 are DFQATT and SNEGSKA (reference sequence). V lost 3 bases, J lost 5 bases, and 10 bases lay in between. This CDR3 is 13 amino acids long. The CDR3 here is CSARGGGNEKLFF. The DNA of the CDR3 is TGCAGTGCTAGGGGAGGAGGGAATGAAAAACTGTTTTTT.

The chain carries TRBV21-1 and TRBJ2-1; TRBD2, the D gene given by the table, was not confirmed from the DNA. TRBV21-1 is reported as a pseudogene. The CDR3 contains 17 residues. CDR3 amino acids: CASSKSQTSGRSNEQFF. The CDR3 coding sequence is TGTGCCAGCAGCAAAAGTCAGACTAGCGGGAGGAGCAATGAGCAGTTCTTC.

This clonotype was recorded at least ten times. V usage is TRBV6-2 or TRBV6-3 and J usage is TRBJ2-7; no definite D call. Germline V CDR1 and CDR2: MNHEY, SVGEGT. This CDR3 is 13 amino acids long. Trimming removed 1 base at V and 7 bases at J, with 11 bases between. CDR3 sequence (DNA): TGTGCCAGCAGTTACTTACCCTATTGGGAGCAGTACTTC. It codes for CASSYLPYWEQYF.

This clonotype was counted many times. The chain links TRBV9 to TRBJ2-1; D unresolved. This CDR3 has 16 amino acids. Germline-derived CDR1 and CDR2 are SGDLS and YYNGEE. Trimming took 0 bases from V and 3 from J, leaving 13 bases between them. CDR3 DNA: TGTGCCAGCAGCGTAGGGGATCGTCCCGACTACAATGAGCAGTTCTTC. Translated: CASSVGDRPDYNEQFF. The full variable domain, completed using reference TRBV9 and TRBJ2-1, is DSGVTQTPKHLITATGQRVTLRCSPRSGDLSVYWYQQSLDQGLQFLIQYYNGEERAKGNILERFSAQQFPDLHSELNLSSLELGDSALYFCASSVGDRPDYNEQFFGPGTRLTVL.

Many counts were recorded for this clonotype. This chain links TRBV6-6 with TRBJ2-3, with TRBD1 matching over 8 bases. CDR1 and CDR2 from the germline V gene are MNHNY and SVGAGI (reference sequence). V lost 5 bases and J lost 6; bases outside the gene matches: 10. This CDR3 contains 15 residues. This CDR3 reads CASSQSGGRADTQYF. The CDR3, as DNA: TGTGCCAGCAGTCAGTCAGGGGGCCGGGCGGATACGCAGTATTTT.

About this clonotype: Germline and junction disagree at one end, which may indicate a read error. The J gene is TRBJ1-1, the V gene TRBV6-1; D is perhaps TRBD1 (6 bases). Germline V gene lookup returns CDR1 MNHNS and CDR2 SASEGT. The CDR3 is 15 residues long. This CDR3 reads CTSSPLTGSYTEAFF. The CDR3 DNA reads as TGTACCAGCAGTCCGTTGACAGGATCGTACACTGAAGCTTTCTTT.

The table lists this clonotype with many counts. V and J are TRBV11-2 and TRBJ2-2; the match to TRBD1 covers 7 bases. There are 15 residues in the CDR3. Germline values: CDR1 SGHAT, CDR2 FQNNGV. V shed 3 bases and J 7 bases; nucleotides not matched to a gene: 8. CDR3 sequence: CASSLDFRGIGELFF. The CDR3 DNA follows: TGTGCCAGCAGCTTGGACTTCAGGGGGATCGGGGAGCTGTTTTTT.

This clonotype came up many times. The CDR3 nucleotides are TGTGCCTGGAGTGCTCCTACAGGGGGTGAGCAGTTCTTC. Its translation is CAWSAPTGGEQFF. This chain links TRBV30 with TRBJ2-1; TRBD1 aligns across 8 bases. This CDR3 is 13 amino acids long. Looked up from germline, CDR1 is GTSNPN and CDR2 is SVGIG (reference sequence). The V segment lost 1 base and the J segment 9 bases; nucleotides outside the gene matches: 5.

This clonotype has ten or more counts. The chain carries TRBV9 and TRBJ2-1; D unresolved. The CDR3 extends over 15 amino acids. The V gene lost 0 bases and the J gene lost 4 bases, with 11 bases spanning the gap. The germline V gene encodes CDR1 SGDLS and CDR2 YYNGEE. The CDR3 sequence is CASSVAGLQYNEQFF. The CDR3 bases are TGTGCCAGCAGCGTAGCAGGTCTTCAGTACAATGAGCAGTTCTTC.

This clonotype was seen ten or more times. The V gene is TRBV28, the J gene TRBJ2-3; TRBD2 aligns across 8 bases. CDR3 length: 17 amino acids. CDR1 is MDHEN and CDR2 is SYDVKM in the germline V gene. V lost 4 bases, J lost 0 bases, and 9 bases stayed unmatched. CDR3 amino acids: CASSSAGEPTSTDTQYF. CDR3 coding DNA: TGTGCCAGCAGTTCAGCGGGAGAGCCAACTAGCACAGATACGCAGTATTTT.

This clonotype was detected many times. The V call is TRBV11-2, the J call TRBJ2-3, with a possible D match to TRBD2 (6 bases). The germline CDR1 and CDR2 sequences are SGHAT and FQNNGV. This CDR3 is built from 15 residues. Trimming stripped 5 bases from V and 7 bases from J, with 19 bases between. Here the CDR3 DNA reads TGTGCCAGCAGCCCCCGACTAGTAGGGGAACATACGCAGTATTTT. Translation gives CASSPRLVGEHTQYF. Full variable domain (remainder filled in from reference TRBV11-2 and TRBJ2-3): EAGVAQSPRYKIIEKRQSVAFWCNPISGHATLYWYQQILGQGPKLLIQFQNNGVVDDSQLPKDRFSAERLKGVDSTLKIQPAKLEDSAVYLCASSPRLVGEHTQYFGPGTRLTVL.

This chain links TRBV3-1 with TRBJ2-7; a possible D gene is TRBD2 (5 bases). The V end lost 0 bases, the J end lost 7 bases, and 10 bases lay between the germline ends. This CDR3 is 13 amino acids long. Germline V lookup: CDR1 LGHDT, CDR2 YNNKEL (reference sequence). CDR3 region: CASSQDRGLEQYF. The DNA for the CDR3 is TGTGCCAGCAGCCAAGATCGCGGGTTAGAGCAGTACTTC.

This clonotype has just a few counts. The V gene is TRBV5-1, the J gene TRBJ2-3; 9 nucleotides match TRBD2. V lost 2 bases, J lost 1 base, and 2 bases stayed unmatched. Germline-derived CDR1 and CDR2 are SGHRS and YFSETQ. The CDR3 covers 15 residues. The DNA of the CDR3 is TGCGCCAGCAGCTTTCAGCGGGAGGGCACAGATACGCAGTATTTT. It translates to CASSFQREGTDTQYF.

This clonotype appeared a few times. The rearrangement links TRBV18 to TRBJ2-5; possible D gene TRBD1, 5 bases. Trimming stripped 5 bases from V and 4 bases from J, with 23 bases between. The CDR3 is 17 residues long. Germline values: CDR1 KGHSH, CDR2 LQKENI. This CDR3 reads CASSTNRAGWGTETQYF. The CDR3 nucleotides read TGTGCCAGCTCAACCAACCGGGCTGGCTGGGGCACAGAGACCCAGTACTTC.

This clonotype turned up a few times. The rearrangement uses TRBV9 and TRBJ2-2; D is unclear. Trimming took off 2 bases at V and 0 bases at J, with 2 bases between the two ends. Germline V gene lookup returns CDR1 SGDLS and CDR2 YYNGEE. This CDR3 is built from 13 residues. The CDR3 loop is CASSVTNTGELFF. In DNA form, the CDR3 reads TGTGCCAGCAGCGTGACGAACACCGGGGAGCTGTTTTTT.

This clonotype was seen repeatedly, ten times or more. The chain carries TRBV20-1 and TRBJ2-7; 9 positions agree with TRBD2. The CDR3 is 15 residues long. The germline V gene has CDR1 DFQATT and CDR2 SNEGSKA (reference sequence). The V gene end was trimmed by 3 bases and the J gene end by 5 bases; junction bases not matched to a gene: 11. The CDR3 loop reads CSASGVAGVENEQYF. In DNA form, the CDR3 reads TGCAGTGCTAGTGGGGTAGCGGGAGTTGAAAACGAGCAGTACTTC.

This clonotype was seen a few times. This rearrangement joins TRBV4-1 to TRBJ1-4; 8 bases map to TRBD1. The CDR3 sequence is 17 residues long. Germline V gene lookup returns CDR1 MGHRA and CDR2 YSYEKL. Unmatched junction bases numbered 6, after V lost 0 bases and J lost 3 bases. CDR3 DNA sequence: TGCGCCAGCAGCCAAGACAGGGGGCATCTGTCTAATGAAAAACTGTTTTTT. This sequence encodes CASSQDRGHLSNEKLFF.

Concerning this clonotype: Its ends do not fully match the called genes, so a read error is possible. This sequence joins TRBV5-1 and TRBJ2-5; D possibly matches TRBD1 or TRBD2 (5 bases each). Germline CDR1 and CDR2: SGHRS and YFSETQ. The CDR3 contains 15 residues. CDR3 bases: TGCGCCAGCGGAAATACCGGGGCAGATCAAGGGACCCAGTACTTC. Residues: CASGNTGADQGTQYF.

In its sample, this clonotype was seen a few times. The chain carries TRBV19 and TRBJ2-1, with TRBD2 matching 14 bases. The CDR3 is 16 residues long. J gave up 10 bases and V 4 bases, and 9 bases lay outside the gene matches. The germline gives CDR1 LNHDA, CDR2 SQIVND (reference sequence). CDR3 coding DNA: TGTGCCAGTAGTAGGGCCCCGGGACTAGCGGGAGTAGAGCAGTTCTTC. Translated: CASSRAPGLAGVEQFF.